The TCR beta chain under discussion was sequenced for a study of CXCR3-negative and CXCR3-positive naive CD8 T cells. Study in general: Per-library TRB read counts averaged about 1.5 +/- 0.3 million, adding up to 120 million to 150 million in total.

This CDR3 has 15 residues. The germline gives CDR1 SGHRS, CDR2 YFSETQ. UMI-tagged TRB cDNA libraries were built via 5' RACE. Using the 5' RACE reads, TCRdb records one entry per CDR3 protein without DNA. The table for this sample gives 130,000 to 150,000 distinct CDR3 sequences. Those CD8+ T cells considered naive were CD45RO-CCR7+CD27+CD95-. As for this clonotype: Antigen: not known.

Broader study findings: Naive cells with CXCR3 showed TRB CDR3s that were more hydrophobic than those in CXCR3-negative naive cells. Comparably high diversity was seen in both naive subsets, and much lower diversity in memory CD8+ cells. Similar TRBV-TRBJ usage was seen in naive cells (both CXCR3-negative and CXCR3-positive), but memory cells differed.

This receptor was obtained from a human donor in good health. Some clones in this sample may be carry-over from other donors' samples. The V and J genes are TRBV5-1 and TRBJ2-1; the TCRdb D gene call, TRBD1, has no DNA to confirm it. Sequencing was done on a sample of naive CXCR3+ CD8+ T cells from blood. Subset defined: CD45RO-CCR7+CD27+CD95- naive CD8+ T cells expressing CXCR3 (TNR3+). CDR3 sequence reads: CASSLEGDTFNEQFF. Together with reference TRBV5-1 and TRBJ2-1, the CDR3 gives the full variable domain: KAGVTQTPRYLIKTRGQQVTLSCSPISGHRSVSWYQQTPGQGLQFLFEYFSETQRNKGNFPGRFSGRQFSNSRSEMNVSTLELGDSALYLCASSLEGDTFNEQFFGPGTRLTVL.